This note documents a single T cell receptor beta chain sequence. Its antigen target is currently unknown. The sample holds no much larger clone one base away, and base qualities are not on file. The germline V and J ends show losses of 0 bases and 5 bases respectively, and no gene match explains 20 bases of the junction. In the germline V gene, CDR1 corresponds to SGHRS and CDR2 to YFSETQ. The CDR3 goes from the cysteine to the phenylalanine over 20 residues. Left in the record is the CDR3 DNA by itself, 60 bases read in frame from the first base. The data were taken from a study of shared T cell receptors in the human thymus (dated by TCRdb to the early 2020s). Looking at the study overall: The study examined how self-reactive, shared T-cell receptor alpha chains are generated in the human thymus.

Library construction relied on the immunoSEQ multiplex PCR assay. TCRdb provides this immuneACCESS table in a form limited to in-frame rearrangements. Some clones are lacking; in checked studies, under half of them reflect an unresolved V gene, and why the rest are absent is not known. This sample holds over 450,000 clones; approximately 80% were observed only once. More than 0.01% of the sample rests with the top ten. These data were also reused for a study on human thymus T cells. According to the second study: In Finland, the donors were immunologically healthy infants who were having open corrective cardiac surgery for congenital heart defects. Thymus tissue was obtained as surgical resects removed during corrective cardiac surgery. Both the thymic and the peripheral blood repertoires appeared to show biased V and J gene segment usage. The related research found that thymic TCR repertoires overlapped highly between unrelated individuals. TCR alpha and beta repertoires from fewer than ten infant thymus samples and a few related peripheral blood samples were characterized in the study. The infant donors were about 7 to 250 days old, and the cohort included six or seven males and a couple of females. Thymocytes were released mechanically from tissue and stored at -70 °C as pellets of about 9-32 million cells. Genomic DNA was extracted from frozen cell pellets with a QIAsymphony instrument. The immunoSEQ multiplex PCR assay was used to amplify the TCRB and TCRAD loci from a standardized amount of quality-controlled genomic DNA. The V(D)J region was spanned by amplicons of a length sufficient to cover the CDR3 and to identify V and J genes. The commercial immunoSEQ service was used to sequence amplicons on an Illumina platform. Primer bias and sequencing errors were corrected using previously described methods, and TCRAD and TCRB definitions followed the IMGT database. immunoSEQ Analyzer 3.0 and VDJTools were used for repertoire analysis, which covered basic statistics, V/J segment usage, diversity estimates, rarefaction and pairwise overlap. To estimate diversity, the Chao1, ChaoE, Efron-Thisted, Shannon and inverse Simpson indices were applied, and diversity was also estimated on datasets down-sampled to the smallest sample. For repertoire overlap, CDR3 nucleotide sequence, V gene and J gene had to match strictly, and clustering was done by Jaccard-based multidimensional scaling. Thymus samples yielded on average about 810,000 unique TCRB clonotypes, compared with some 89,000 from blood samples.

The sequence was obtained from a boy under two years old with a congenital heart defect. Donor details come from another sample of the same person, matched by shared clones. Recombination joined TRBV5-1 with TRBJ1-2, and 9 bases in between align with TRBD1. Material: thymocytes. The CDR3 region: CASSLANPPALQGAHYGYTF. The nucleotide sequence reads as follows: TGCGCCAGCAGCTTGGCCAATCCACCAGCACTACAGGGGGCGCATTATGGCTACACCTTC.